These 24 T cell receptor beta chains were all obtained from the same sample, sequenced in a study of regulatory T cells in long-lasting Graves disease. CDR3 regions were amplified by Arm-PCR using iRepertoire HTBI primers to build TCR beta libraries. In TCRdb, the multiplex PCR reads were re-called with MiXCR into one record per CDR3 protein. Counted here are some 330,000 distinct CDR3 sequences, around 11% occurring once; the ten biggest clones make up approximately 17%. Time point denoted: newly diagnosed GD, antithyroid drugs for less than 3 months. Scientists built the TCR library using RNA that was extracted from PBMCs. Another study also made use of these data, one on T cells in Graves' hyperthyroidism and ophthalmopathy.

Here the sequenced sample was peripheral blood mononuclear cells (PBMCs), taken at new diagnosis, from a patient treated with antithyroid drugs. Receptor source: a woman between 18 and 29 years old with Graves disease.

In this sample, this clonotype turned up many times. The rearrangement links TRBV6-5 to TRBJ2-7; 8 bases are a match to TRBD1. The CDR3 extends over 13 amino acids. With V trimmed by 4 bases and J by 6 bases, 5 bases remained unmatched. Germline V gene data show CDR1 as MNHEY and CDR2 as SVGAGI. The CDR3 sequence is CASSSTDRGEQYF. For the CDR3, the DNA is TGTGCCAGCAGTTCGACCGACAGGGGCGAGCAGTACTTC.

A few counts support this clonotype. One end of the junction does not line up with germline, which may come from a read error. J is TRBJ2-7 and V is TRBV7-9; 14 nucleotides match TRBD2. The germline V gene encodes CDR1 SEHNR and CDR2 FQNEAQ (reference sequence). This CDR3 is built from 11 residues. This CDR3 is CASTSGLAGVF. The CDR3 DNA reads TGTGCCAGCACCTCGGGACTAGCGGGAGTCTTC. Complete variable domain (other parts from reference TRBV7-9 and TRBJ2-7): DTGVSQNPRHKITKRGQNVTFRCDPISEHNRLYWYRQTLGQGPEFLTYFQNEAQLEKSRLLSDRFSAERPKGSFSTLEIQRTEQGDSAMYLCASTSGLAGVFGPGTRLTVT.

This clonotype was seen repeatedly, ten times or more. The chain uses TRBV5-1 and TRBJ2-1; D is unclear. The V end was cut by 6 bases, the J end by 0 bases, with 10 bases between. The germline V gene has CDR1 SGHRS and CDR2 YFSETQ. The CDR3 has 14 amino acids. CDR3 protein: CASKSDPSYNEQFF. CDR3 DNA sequence: TGCGCCAGCAAGTCCGACCCCTCCTACAATGAGCAGTTCTTC.

This clonotype was picked up many times. The V call is TRBV5-1, the J call TRBJ2-7; tentatively, D is TRBD1 (6 bases). V was cut by 1 base and J by 4 bases, with 15 bases left in between. This CDR3 has 15 residues. The germline V gene encodes CDR1 SGHRS and CDR2 YFSETQ. In nucleotides, the CDR3 is TGCGCCAGCAGCTTGAATGCCGGGACAAGATACGAGCAGTACTTC. This sequence encodes CASSLNAGTRYEQYF.

This clonotype appeared many times. The chain uses TRBV5-1 and TRBJ2-2; D gene unclear. The CDR3 loop spans 13 amino acids. CDR1 is SGHRS and CDR2 is YFSETQ in the germline V gene. V lost 0 bases and J 6 bases, leaving 6 bases between the germline ends. The CDR3: CASSLEGPGELFF. The CDR3 DNA is TGCGCCAGCAGCTTGGAGGGTCCCGGGGAGCTGTTTTTT.

The chain uses TRBV28 and TRBJ2-7, with D perhaps TRBD2 (6 bases). Per germline, CDR1 MDHEN and CDR2 SYDVKM. This CDR3 region has 12 residues. V gave up 7 bases and J gave up 6 bases, with 13 bases separating them. CDR3 DNA: TGTGCCAGCATTGGAGGAGGGTTCGAGCAGTACTTC. Protein product: CASIGGGFEQYF.

This rearrangement joins TRBV20-1 to TRBJ1-5, with D perhaps matching TRBD1 (6 bases). V was cut by 6 bases and J by 5 bases, with 23 bases left in between. CDR1 is DFQATT and CDR2 is SNEGSKA in the germline V gene (reference sequence). CDR3 length: 16 residues. This chain's CDR3 is CSADFLNDRFDQPQHF. The DNA for the CDR3 is TGCAGTGCAGACTTTCTCAACGACAGGTTCGATCAGCCCCAGCATTTT.

This clonotype occurred many times. CDR3 nucleotides: TGTGCCAGCAGCCGACAGATCGAAGAGACCCAGTACTTC. It specifies CASSRQIEETQYF. The V and J genes are TRBV14 and TRBJ2-5; possibly TRBD1 for D (5 bases). This CDR3 is 13 amino acids long. V was clipped by 4 bases and J by 3 bases, with 9 bases between them. Germline CDR1 SGHDN, CDR2 FVKESK.

This clonotype was found many times. V usage is TRBV7-2 and J usage is TRBJ2-2; D uncertain. The CDR3 has 15 amino acids. V was cut by 4 bases and J by 0 bases, with 9 bases left in between. From germline, CDR1 is SGHTA and CDR2 FQGNSA. CDR3 region: CASSSRGTNTGELFF. The CDR3 DNA reads TGTGCCAGCAGCTCGCGCGGAACGAACACCGGGGAGCTGTTTTTT.

This clonotype was seen ten or more times. V usage is TRBV28 and J usage is TRBJ2-1; D unresolved. Looked up from germline, CDR1 is MDHEN and CDR2 is SYDVKM. The CDR3 is 14 residues long. With 6 bases removed from V and 4 bases from J, the gap between germline ends came to 13 bases. CDR3: CASSSEKLYNEQFF. The DNA for the CDR3 is TGTGCCAGCAGCTCCGAGAAACTATACAATGAGCAGTTCTTC.

This clonotype has ten or more counts. This chain uses TRBV9 with TRBJ1-6; 7 bases match TRBD1. Germline assignment: CDR1 SGDLS and CDR2 YYNGEE. The CDR3 loop spans 13 amino acids. Trimming cost V 3 bases and J 11 bases; bases outside gene matches: 5. This CDR3 reads CASSGGTDTPLHF. In DNA, the CDR3 is TGTGCCAGCAGCGGAGGGACAGACACACCCCTCCACTTT. Based on the CDR3 plus reference TRBV9 and TRBJ1-6, the full variable domain is DSGVTQTPKHLITATGQRVTLRCSPRSGDLSVYWYQQSLDQGLQFLIQYYNGEERAKGNILERFSAQQFPDLHSELNLSSLELGDSALYFCASSGGTDTPLHFGNGTRLTVT.

There are many counts of this clonotype. The chain joins TRBV13 to TRBJ2-3; D is ambiguous. The CDR3 is 17 residues long. The germline CDR1 and CDR2 sequences are PRHDT and FYEKMQ (reference sequence). V was clipped by 5 bases and J by 0 bases, with 18 bases between them. As DNA, the CDR3 is TGTGCCAGCAGCCCCGACCCGGTTTCGATGAGCACAGATACGCAGTATTTT. As protein: CASSPDPVSMSTDTQYF.

This clonotype was seen more than once but under ten times. The rearrangement joins TRBV28 to TRBJ2-3; D is unresolved. CDR3 size: 13 residues. V shed 10 bases and J shed 0 bases, with 11 bases lying between them. Germline lookup yields CDR1 MDHEN and CDR2 SYDVKM. The CDR3 here is CATGSPSTDTQYF. CDR3 bases: TGTGCCACCGGAAGCCCTAGCACAGATACGCAGTATTTT.

In this sample, this clonotype turned up a few times. The genes are TRBV19 and TRBJ1-5; no firm D call. Germline V gene sequence: CDR1 LNHDA, CDR2 SQIVND (reference sequence). Trimming took 3 bases from V and 0 from J, leaving 9 bases between them. The CDR3 loop spans 15 amino acids. In DNA form, the CDR3 reads TGTGCCAGTAGTATCCGGGGTAATAGCAATCAGCCCCAGCATTTT. Translation gives CASSIRGNSNQPQHF. The entire variable domain, with the rest obtained from reference TRBV19 and TRBJ1-5, is as follows: DGGITQSPKYLFRKEGQNVTLSCEQNLNHDAMYWYRQDPGQGLRLIYYSQIVNDFQKGDIAEGYSVSREKKESFPLTVTSAQKNPTAFYLCASSIRGNSNQPQHFGDGTRLSIL.

At least ten counts were recorded for this clonotype. The rearrangement uses TRBV5-5 and TRBJ2-7, with D unresolved. Germline V CDR1 and CDR2: SGHKS, YYEKEE (reference sequence). The germline V and J ends were trimmed by 0 bases and 3 bases, with 13 bases remaining between them. CDR3 length: 15 amino acids. CDR3 amino acids: CASSLAGPSVYEQYF. Written as DNA, the CDR3 is TGTGCCAGCAGCTTGGCCGGCCCTAGTGTCTACGAGCAGTACTTC.

This clonotype was recorded at least ten times. V and J are TRBV7-3 and TRBJ1-4, with D hard to call. V was trimmed by 5 bases and J by 4 bases, leaving 14 bases between them. CDR1 is SGHTA, CDR2 FQGTGA, per germline. CDR3 size: 15 residues. This CDR3 is CASSRHAGGNEKLFF. In DNA, the CDR3 is TGTGCCAGCAGCCGACATGCGGGTGGTAATGAAAAACTGTTTTTT.

This clonotype was detected many times. The chain links TRBV28 to TRBJ2-7; 10 nucleotides agree with TRBD2. The CDR3 consists of 14 residues. Germline V gene data show CDR1 as MDHEN and CDR2 as SYDVKM. With V trimmed by 4 bases and J by 5 bases, 5 bases remained unmatched. CDR3 bases: TGTGCCAGCAGTTCCCTAGCGGGAGTCAACGAGCAGTACTTC. Protein sequence: CASSSLAGVNEQYF. Based on the CDR3 plus reference TRBV28 and TRBJ2-7, the full variable domain is DVKVTQSSRYLVKRTGEKVFLECVQDMDHENMFWYRQDPGLGLRLIYFSYDVKMKEKGDIPEGYSVSREKKERFSLILESASTNQTSMYLCASSSLAGVNEQYFGPGTRLTVT.

This sequence joins TRBV9 and TRBJ2-3; TRBD2 might be the D (5 bases). CDR3 length: 13 residues. Looked up from germline, CDR1 is SGDLS and CDR2 is YYNGEE. V shed 3 bases and J shed 14 bases, with 19 bases lying between them. The CDR3 DNA sequence: TGTGCCAGCAGCGGTACGGGAAGCCGACGAGTGTATTTT. It encodes CASSGTGSRRVYF.

This clonotype was seen ten or more times. The chain employs TRBV28 and TRBJ2-1; 8 bases match TRBD1. The germline CDR1 and CDR2 sequences are MDHEN and SYDVKM. Losses at the gene ends were 3 bases for V and 1 base for J; bases not matched to a gene: 11. This CDR3 has 18 amino acids. The CDR3 nucleotides read TGTGCCAGCAGTTTGATCGGCAGGGGGCGCGTATCCTACAATGAGCAGTTCTTC. The encoded protein is CASSLIGRGRVSYNEQFF.

Ten or more counts support this clonotype. This chain uses TRBV13 with TRBJ2-7; D unresolved. V lost 6 bases and J lost 6, with 15 bases in between. Germline CDR1 is PRHDT and CDR2 is FYEKMQ (reference sequence). The CDR3 is 13 amino acids. The CDR3, as DNA: TGTGCCAGCAGTCAAGGCCTTCCCCTCGAGCAGTACTTC. It codes for CASSQGLPLEQYF.

This clonotype was seen repeatedly, ten times or more. The chain is built from TRBV20-1 and TRBJ2-5, with D uncertain. V gave up 3 bases and J gave up 3 bases, with 5 bases separating them. Germline CDR1 DFQATT, CDR2 SNEGSKA (reference sequence). CDR3 length equals 11 residues. The CDR3 nucleotides are TGCAGTGCTAGTCCCGAAGAGACCCAGTACTTC. It specifies CSASPEETQYF.

This clonotype was seen many times. The V and J genes are TRBV19 and TRBJ1-1, with D uncertain. CDR3 length: 13 residues. Germline loops: CDR1 LNHDA, CDR2 SQIVND (reference sequence). The V gene lost 4 bases and the J gene lost 5 bases, with 11 bases spanning the gap. The CDR3 loop reads CASSSYIGTEAFF. In DNA, the CDR3 is TGTGCCAGTAGTAGTTACATAGGGACTGAAGCTTTCTTT.

This clonotype was detected ten times or more. CDR3 sequence reads: CASSDSRGVLNEQFF. Here the CDR3 DNA reads TGCGCCAGCAGTGATAGCAGGGGGGTCCTCAATGAGCAGTTCTTC. This sequence joins TRBV10-1 and TRBJ2-1; possibly TRBD1 for D (7 bases). Trimming pared 3 bases from V and 6 bases from J, leaving 15 bases between. This CDR3 is 15 amino acids long. Germline V gene sequence: CDR1 WNHNN, CDR2 SYGVQD (reference sequence).

This clonotype was picked up a small number of times. The chain is built from TRBV20-1 and TRBJ2-7; TRBD1 matches at 9 bases. The germline V gene encodes CDR1 DFQATT and CDR2 SNEGSKA (reference sequence). The CDR3 spans 14 residues. With V trimmed by 2 bases and J by 3 bases, 5 bases remained unmatched. The CDR3 DNA is TGCAGTGCTAGATTTACAGGGGGCATCTACGAGCAGTACTTC. The encoded protein is CSARFTGGIYEQYF.